The TCR beta chain described here comes from a study of cytomegalovirus exposure and HLA in healthy donors. Overall study findings and caveats: In a later analysis, an Asian-associated ancestry cluster reportedly showed fewer N-insertions than the roughly 690-donor mean.

The germline V gene has CDR1 SGHDT and CDR2 YYEEEE. Trimming shortened V by 4 bases and J by 3 bases, and 17 bases separated the two germline ends. The CDR3 sequence is 15 residues long. On this clone itself: Antigen specificity is unknown.

PCR used 60 Vbeta primers and 13 Jbeta primers. TCRdb keeps only in-frame clones here, not all; method: immunoSEQ multiplex PCR. The sample gives about 110,000 clones, approximately 80% of which show up once; roughly 5% is in the top ten. The receptor was derived from a male donor in good health and CMV-seronegative. Material for sequencing was PBMCs. The chain carries TRBV5-6 and TRBJ2-7; possible D gene TRBD1, 6 bases. The CDR3, as DNA: TGTGCCAGCAGCACCCGGGACACCGCCGTCTACGAGCAGTACTTC. Translating it yields CASSTRDTAVYEQYF.